This entry lists 15 T cell receptor beta chains sequenced from one sample in a study of T cell responses to AZD1222 COVID-19 vaccine. Profiling relied on immunoSEQ multiplex PCR, and the TCRdb table lists in-frame clones only, not all of them. This sample has 150,000 to 200,000 clones, with less than 95% found just once. The source material was peripheral blood, sampled 28 days after the second AZD1222 dose. These receptors all come from an adult who received the AZD1222 COVID-19 vaccine.

V usage is TRBV18 and J usage is TRBJ2-7; TRBD1 matches at 10 bases. Unmatched junction bases numbered 9, after V lost 3 bases and J lost 7 bases. CDR1 is KGHSH and CDR2 is LQKENI in the germline V gene. This CDR3 has 15 residues. The chain's CDR3 is CASSPRVGQGGEQYF. In nucleotides, the CDR3 is TGTGCCAGCTCACCTCGGGTCGGACAGGGGGGGGAGCAGTACTTC.

The rearrangement uses TRBV19 and TRBJ2-4, with 7 bases that match TRBD1. Trimming removed 3 bases from V and 5 bases from J; junction bases left unmatched: 4. CDR3 length: 14 amino acids. Per germline, CDR1 LNHDA and CDR2 SQIVND (reference sequence). The DNA of the CDR3 is TGTGCCAGTAGTATTGGACAGGACCAAAACATTCAGTACTTC. The encoded protein is CASSIGQDQNIQYF.

The CDR3 is CASSRPVEKLFF. Written as DNA, the CDR3 is TGTGCCAGCAGTCGCCCTGTTGAAAAACTGTTTTTT. The chain is built from TRBV6-6 and TRBJ1-4; no reliable D call. Per germline, CDR1 MNHNY and CDR2 SVGAGI (reference sequence). V was trimmed by 5 bases and J by 7 bases, leaving 8 bases between them. This CDR3 spans 12 amino acids.

The chain links TRBV10-3 to TRBJ1-1; a weak D match, TRBD1 (5 bases). Per germline, CDR1 ENHRY and CDR2 SYGVKD. Deletions cut 8 bases from V and 6 bases from J, with 19 bases between. The CDR3 has 14 amino acids. CDR3 residues: CAIAMEGLNAEAFF. CDR3 DNA: TGTGCCATCGCTATGGAGGGGTTAAACGCTGAAGCTTTCTTT.

The J gene is TRBJ2-7, the V gene TRBV6-5, with TRBD1 identical over 7 bases. V lost 2 bases, J lost 4 bases, and 8 bases stayed unmatched. The CDR3 totals 15 residues. Germline V gene lookup returns CDR1 MNHEY and CDR2 SVGAGI. The DNA of the CDR3 is TGTGCCAGCAGTTACACTAACAGGGGTTTGTACGAGCAGTACTTC. Protein sequence: CASSYTNRGLYEQYF.

This clone came up once. The CDR3 bases are TGTGCCTGGGCAAACAGGGGTCGGGGGAAGTTCGGAAACACCATATATTTT. Translating it yields CAWANRGRGKFGNTIYF. The gene calls are TRBV30 and TRBJ1-3, with TRBD1 matching over 7 bases. V shed 5 bases, J shed 4 bases, and the junction held 17 bases outside the gene matches. Germline CDR1 reads GTSNPN; CDR2 reads SVGIG (reference sequence). The CDR3 sequence is 17 residues long. Based on the CDR3 plus reference TRBV30 and TRBJ1-3, the full variable domain is SQTIHQWPATLVQPVGSPLSLECTVEGTSNPNLYWYRQAAGRGLQLLFYSVGIGQISSEVPQNLSASRPQDRQFILSSKKLLLSDSGFYLCAWANRGRGKFGNTIYFGEGSWLTVV.

V and J are TRBV29-1 and TRBJ2-6; D unresolved. CDR3 length equals 14 residues. Germline V gene lookup returns CDR1 SQVTM and CDR2 ANQGSEA. With 6 bases removed from V and 0 bases from J, the gap between germline ends came to 9 bases. The DNA of the CDR3 is TGCAGCGTGTCCGGCACCTCTGGGGCCAACGTCCTGACTTTC. Its protein product is CSVSGTSGANVLTF.

The chain carries TRBV5-5 and TRBJ1-2; 7 nucleotides match TRBD1. Germline-derived CDR1 and CDR2 are SGHKS and YYEKEE (reference sequence). Trimming removed 4 bases from V and 7 bases from J; junction bases left unmatched: 13. The length of the CDR3 is 15 residues. This chain's CDR3 is CASSPGPTGVVGYTF. The CDR3 coding sequence is TGTGCCAGCAGCCCGGGTCCTACAGGGGTAGTTGGCTACACCTTC.

The genes are TRBV7-9 and TRBJ2-3; D may be TRBD2 (6 bases). In germline, CDR1 is SEHNR, CDR2 FQNEAQ (reference sequence). V shed 0 bases and J shed 0 bases, with 10 bases lying between them. The CDR3 is 16 amino acids. As DNA, the CDR3 is TGTGCCAGCAGCTTAGCGGAGGGGACTAGCACAGATACGCAGTATTTT. This encodes CASSLAEGTSTDTQYF.

The CDR3 loop reads CASSIRGTGGEQYF. The CDR3 nucleotides are TGTGCCAGTAGTATCCGTGGGACAGGGGGCGAGCAGTACTTC. The chain combines TRBV19 with TRBJ2-7; 11 bases are shared with TRBD1. The CDR3 totals 14 residues. Per the germline V gene, CDR1 is LNHDA and CDR2 is SQIVND (reference sequence). Trimming took 3 bases from V and 6 from J; bases not matched to a gene: 4.

The J gene is TRBJ1-2, the V gene TRBV30; D perhaps matches TRBD1 (5 bases). V was pared by 5 bases and J by 1 base, with 11 bases between. The CDR3 is 13 amino acids. Germline values: CDR1 GTSNPN, CDR2 SVGIG (reference sequence). CDR3 protein: CAWPRGGNYGYTF. The CDR3, as DNA: TGTGCCTGGCCCCGGGGGGGTAACTATGGCTACACCTTC.

V and J are TRBV12-5 and TRBJ2-5; a weak D match, TRBD2 (6 bases). This CDR3 comprises 15 residues. Germline CDR1 reads LGHNT; CDR2 reads FRNRAP. Between the trimmed V and J ends, which lost 1 base and 4 bases, there was a span of 13 bases. CDR3: CASGLGGVGGETQYF. In DNA, the CDR3 is TGTGCTAGTGGTTTGGGTGGGGTCGGGGGAGAGACCCAGTACTTC.

The genes are TRBV27 and TRBJ1-6, with 7 bases that match TRBD1. V shed 3 bases, J shed 0 bases, and the junction held 11 bases outside the gene matches. This CDR3 has 19 residues. CDR1 is MNHEY and CDR2 is SMNVEV in the germline V gene (reference sequence). In DNA form, the CDR3 reads TGTGCCAGCAGTTTTACCGCCCAGGGGGGAAGCTCCTATAATTCACCCCTCCACTTT. It translates to CASSFTAQGGSSYNSPLHF.

The chain recombines TRBV5-1 with TRBJ1-4; D is uncertain. Germline V lookup: CDR1 SGHRS, CDR2 YFSETQ. CDR3 length equals 18 residues. The V gene lost 0 bases and the J gene lost 7 bases, with 22 bases spanning the gap. The CDR3 is CASSLEAGRSPSGEKLFF. CDR3 in DNA: TGCGCCAGCAGCTTGGAGGCAGGAAGGAGCCCGTCGGGTGAAAAACTGTTTTTT.

This chain joins TRBV6-5 and TRBJ1-1; 9 nucleotides agree with TRBD1. The germline CDR1 and CDR2 sequences are MNHEY and SVGAGI. Trimming cost V 4 bases and J 6 bases; bases outside gene matches: 3. The CDR3 is 13 residues long. CDR3 bases: TGTGCCAGCAGTTCCCGACAGGGGGCTGAAGCTTTCTTT. It encodes CASSSRQGAEAFF.